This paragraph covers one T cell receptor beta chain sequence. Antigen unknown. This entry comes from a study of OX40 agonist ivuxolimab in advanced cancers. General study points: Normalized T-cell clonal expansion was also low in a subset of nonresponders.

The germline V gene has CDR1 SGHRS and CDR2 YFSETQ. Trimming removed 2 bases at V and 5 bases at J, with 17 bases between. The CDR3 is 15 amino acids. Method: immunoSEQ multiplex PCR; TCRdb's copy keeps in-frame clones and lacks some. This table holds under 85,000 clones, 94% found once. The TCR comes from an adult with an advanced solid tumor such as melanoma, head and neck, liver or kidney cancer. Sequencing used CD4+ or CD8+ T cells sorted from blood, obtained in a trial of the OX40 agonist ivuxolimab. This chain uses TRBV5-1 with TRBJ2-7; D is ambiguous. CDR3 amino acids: CASSLNLRARHEQYF. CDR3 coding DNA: TGCGCCAGCAGCTTAAACCTACGGGCACGCCACGAGCAGTACTTC.